Shown below are 21 T cell receptor beta chains from a single sample sequenced in a study of blood T cell repertoires in COVID-19. TCRdb keeps only in-frame clones here, not all; method: immunoSEQ multiplex PCR. The sample includes fewer than 250,000 clones, 65% to 90% seen only once; the top ten take approximately 9%. The material sequenced was PBMCs or T cells enriched from blood (not recorded which). All receptors derive from a woman aged 45-65 years with acute COVID-19.

V usage is TRBV30 and J usage is TRBJ2-3; 9 positions agree with TRBD2. The germline V gene has CDR1 GTSNPN and CDR2 SVGIG (reference sequence). The J segment lost 5 bases and the V segment lost 6 bases, leaving 9 bases of the junction unmatched. The CDR3 is 14 residues long. The CDR3 bases are TGTGCCTGCCATGGGCGGGGGGGCAAAGATACGCAGTATTTT. This codes for CACHGRGGKDTQYF.

Remarks on this clone: The sample carries other DNA sequences with the same CDR3. The chain carries TRBV19 and TRBJ2-1, with no clear D. The V gene lost 1 base and the J gene lost 7 bases, with 11 bases spanning the gap. Germline loops: CDR1 LNHDA, CDR2 SQIVND (reference sequence). The CDR3 is 14 residues long. In DNA form, the CDR3 reads TGTGCCAGTAGTATAGGAGGAGATTATAATGAGCAGTTCTTC. Encoded protein: CASSIGGDYNEQFF. Combining the CDR3 with reference TRBV19 and TRBJ2-1 gives the whole variable domain DGGITQSPKYLFRKEGQNVTLSCEQNLNHDAMYWYRQDPGQGLRLIYYSQIVNDFQKGDIAEGYSVSREKKESFPLTVTSAQKNPTAFYLCASSIGGDYNEQFFGPGTRLTVL.

This chain links TRBV6-4 with TRBJ2-1, with 16 bases that match TRBD2. Germline V gene data show CDR1 as MRHNA and CDR2 as SNTAGT. This CDR3 spans 19 amino acids. The ends lost 2 bases at V and 6 bases at J; junction bases unmatched: 10. CDR3 DNA sequence: TGTGCCAGCAGTGACGCCCCGGGACTAGCGGGGGGGCAGGGCAATGAGCAGTTCTTC. The encoded protein is CASSDAPGLAGGQGNEQFF.

CDR3 DNA: TGTGCCAGCTCACCCGGGGTCCAAGAGACCCAGTACTTC. Amino acids: CASSPGVQETQYF. This sequence joins TRBV18 and TRBJ2-5, with a possible D match to TRBD2 (5 bases). V was pared by 3 bases and J by 1 base, with 6 bases between. CDR3 size: 13 residues. Germline CDR1 is KGHSH and CDR2 is LQKENI.

The genes are TRBV9 and TRBJ2-4; D might be TRBD2 (5 bases). The CDR3 is 14 amino acids. Germline CDR1 and CDR2: SGDLS and YYNGEE. Trimming took off 3 bases at V and 8 bases at J, with 15 bases between the two ends. The CDR3 bases are TGTGCCAGCAGCGGCGGGCTTCACATGGACATTCAGTACTTC. Protein product: CASSGGLHMDIQYF.

The V and J genes are TRBV2 and TRBJ2-1, with D hard to call. Germline CDR1 SNHLY, CDR2 FYNNEI. This CDR3 is 16 amino acids long. The V gene lost 0 bases and the J gene lost 0 bases, with 9 bases spanning the gap. CDR3 in amino acids: CASSEAVRSSYNEQFF. The CDR3 DNA is TGTGCCAGCAGTGAAGCGGTGCGTAGCTCCTACAATGAGCAGTTCTTC.

The rearrangement links TRBV7-4 to TRBJ2-5; tentative D call: TRBD1 (6 bases). The ends were cut back, 0 bases at V and 6 bases at J, with 11 bases in the middle. Per germline, CDR1 SGHVT and CDR2 SQSDAQ. This CDR3 is built from 14 residues. CDR3 DNA: TGTGCCAGCAGCTTAGCGGGGGCCGCGAAGACCCAGTACTTC. It codes for CASSLAGAAKTQYF.

The chain employs TRBV7-2 and TRBJ2-5, with 10 bases fitting TRBD2. This CDR3 spans 15 amino acids. The trim removed 4 bases at V and 5 bases at J, leaving 7 bases unmatched. Germline CDR1 SGHTA, CDR2 FQGNSA. The CDR3, as DNA: TGTGCCAGCAGCTCGCAGCGGGGGGGCCGCGAGACCCAGTACTTC. Translated, it gives CASSSQRGGRETQYF. Filled out from reference TRBV7-2 and TRBJ2-5, the complete variable domain reads GAGVSQSPSNKVTEKGKDVELRCDPISGHTALYWYRQSLGQGLEFLIYFQGNSAPDKSGLPSDRFSAERTGGSVSTLTIQRTQQEDSAVYLCASSSQRGGRETQYFGPGTRLLVL.

Regarding this clone: A much larger clone differs by one base, so this may be a read error. The same CDR3 is also encoded by other DNA sequences in this sample. The gene calls are TRBV11-3 and TRBJ1-2; TRBD1 matches at 7 bases. CDR3 length: 13 amino acids. V was pared by 3 bases and J by 4 bases, with 2 bases of the junction left unmatched. CDR1 SGHNT and CDR2 YENEEA come from the germline V gene. For the CDR3, the DNA is TGTGCCAGCAGCTTTTCAGGGGGCTATGGCTACACCTTC. Its translation is CASSFSGGYGYTF. Combining the CDR3 with reference TRBV11-3 and TRBJ1-2 gives the whole variable domain EAGVVQSPRYKIIEKKQPVAFWCNPISGHNTLYWYLQNLGQGPELLIRYENEEAVDDSQLPKDRFSAERLKGVDSTLKIQPAELGDSAVYLCASSFSGGYGYTFGSGTRLTVV.

The chain couples TRBV6-4 to TRBJ1-1; D remains unclear. The CDR3 sequence is 13 residues long. Trimming took 6 bases from V and 1 from J, leaving 9 bases between them. The germline V gene has CDR1 MRHNA and CDR2 SNTAGT. This chain's CDR3 is CASRRTTNTEAFF. CDR3 nucleotides: TGTGCCAGCAGACGTACTACGAACACTGAAGCTTTCTTT.

The chain has TRBV5-1 and TRBJ2-5; 11 bases are shared with TRBD1. The germline V gene has CDR1 SGHRS and CDR2 YFSETQ. This CDR3 has 16 amino acids. Losses at the gene ends were 2 bases for V and 1 base for J; bases not matched to a gene: 4. CDR3 sequence: CASSFGTGGFQETQYF. DNA for the CDR3: TGCGCCAGCAGCTTCGGGACAGGGGGATTCCAAGAGACCCAGTACTTC.

The V call is TRBV19, the J call TRBJ2-5; TRBD1 agrees at 9 bases. The CDR3 runs to 15 residues. V dropped 5 bases and J dropped 0; count of bases not matched to a gene: 4. Germline V lookup: CDR1 LNHDA, CDR2 SQIVND (reference sequence). In nucleotides, the CDR3 is TGTGCCAGTAGTTCCGGGACAGGGTACCAAGAGACCCAGTACTTC. This sequence encodes CASSSGTGYQETQYF. The full variable domain, in which reference TRBV19 and TRBJ2-5 provide the parts outside the CDR3, is DGGITQSPKYLFRKEGQNVTLSCEQNLNHDAMYWYRQDPGQGLRLIYYSQIVNDFQKGDIAEGYSVSREKKESFPLTVTSAQKNPTAFYLCASSSGTGYQETQYFGPGTRLLVL.

The rearrangement uses TRBV29-1 and TRBJ1-1, with no clear D. V was trimmed by 1 base and J by 7 bases, leaving 10 bases between them. The germline CDR1 and CDR2 sequences are SQVTM and ANQGSEA. This CDR3 is 12 amino acids long. The CDR3 sequence is CSVEVQDGEAFF. The CDR3 DNA reads TGCAGCGTTGAAGTGCAGGATGGTGAAGCTTTCTTT.

V is TRBV29-1 and J is TRBJ2-2, with a tentative D call TRBD2 (6 bases). Per germline, CDR1 SQVTM and CDR2 ANQGSEA. CDR3 size: 12 residues. The V and J ends lost 7 bases and 3 bases respectively, with 9 bases between them. The CDR3 DNA sequence: TGCAGCGGGGGGACTTACACCGGGGAGCTGTTTTTT. This sequence encodes CSGGTYTGELFF.

The chain recombines TRBV24-1 with TRBJ1-6; tentative D call: TRBD1 (6 bases). In germline, CDR1 is KGHDR, CDR2 SFDVKD. The CDR3 loop spans 16 amino acids. Trimming took 2 bases from V and 9 from J, leaving 16 bases between them. The DNA for the CDR3 is TGTGCCACCAGTGATTCAGCAGGGGTTGGATCTTCACCCCTCCACTTT. This translates into CATSDSAGVGSSPLHF.

The chain couples TRBV19 to TRBJ1-2; 11 bases are shared with TRBD1. Germline CDR1 reads LNHDA; CDR2 reads SQIVND (reference sequence). This CDR3 has 14 amino acids. The V gene end was trimmed by 6 bases and the J gene end by 8 bases; junction bases not matched to a gene: 8. This CDR3 is CASSYPGTGGGYTF. The CDR3 nucleotides read TGTGCCAGTAGCTATCCCGGGACAGGGGGAGGCTACACCTTC.

This chain connects TRBV29-1 to TRBJ1-1; 7 bases are shared with TRBD1. This CDR3 spans 13 amino acids. Germline CDR1 is SQVTM and CDR2 is ANQGSEA. V shed 8 bases, J shed 1 base, and the junction held 7 bases outside the gene matches. This CDR3 reads CSTRDSGNTEAFF. In DNA form, the CDR3 reads TGCAGCACGAGGGACAGTGGGAACACTGAAGCTTTCTTT. The full variable domain, rest sourced from reference TRBV29-1 and TRBJ1-1, is SAVISQKPSRDICQRGTSLTIQCQVDSQVTMMFWYRQQPGQSLTLIATANQGSEATYESGFVIDKFPISRPNLTFSTLTVSNMSPEDSSIYLCSTRDSGNTEAFFGQGTRLTVV.

The rearrangement joins TRBV3-1 (or the pseudogene TRBV3-2) to TRBJ1-2, with a tentative D call TRBD1 (6 bases). Germline loops: CDR1 LGHDT, CDR2 YNNKEL (reference sequence). This CDR3 contains 13 residues. V lost 3 bases, J lost 8 bases, and 13 bases lay in between. CDR3 nucleotides: TGTGCCAGCAGCCATTCACAGGGTACCGGCTACACCTTC. It translates to CASSHSQGTGYTF.

The V and J genes are TRBV30 and TRBJ2-4; 7 bases are a match to TRBD1. Unmatched junction bases numbered 9, after V lost 2 bases and J lost 5 bases. The CDR3 consists of 15 residues. Germline CDR1 is GTSNPN and CDR2 is SVGIG (reference sequence). The CDR3 reads CAWSPRGTVQNIQYF. In DNA, the CDR3 is TGTGCCTGGAGTCCTCGAGGGACAGTACAAAACATTCAGTACTTC.

This chain links TRBV27 with TRBJ2-7; 10 positions match TRBD1. This CDR3 is built from 15 residues. With V trimmed by 3 bases and J by 6 bases, 8 bases remained unmatched. Germline CDR1 reads MNHEY; CDR2 reads SMNVEV (reference sequence). The DNA of the CDR3 is TGTGCCAGCAGTTTTGGGGGACAGGGGCGGTCCGAGCAGTACTTC. This encodes CASSFGGQGRSEQYF.

J is TRBJ1-1 and V is TRBV4-2; 10 bases line up with TRBD1. Trimming at V came to 4 bases and at J to 4 bases, leaving 6 bases not matched to a gene. CDR1 is LGHNA and CDR2 is YNFKEQ in the germline V gene. This CDR3 is built from 15 residues. The CDR3 DNA reads as TGTGCCAGCAGCCTGACAGGGGGCTCGGGCACTGAAGCTTTCTTT. Translated: CASSLTGGSGTEAFF.